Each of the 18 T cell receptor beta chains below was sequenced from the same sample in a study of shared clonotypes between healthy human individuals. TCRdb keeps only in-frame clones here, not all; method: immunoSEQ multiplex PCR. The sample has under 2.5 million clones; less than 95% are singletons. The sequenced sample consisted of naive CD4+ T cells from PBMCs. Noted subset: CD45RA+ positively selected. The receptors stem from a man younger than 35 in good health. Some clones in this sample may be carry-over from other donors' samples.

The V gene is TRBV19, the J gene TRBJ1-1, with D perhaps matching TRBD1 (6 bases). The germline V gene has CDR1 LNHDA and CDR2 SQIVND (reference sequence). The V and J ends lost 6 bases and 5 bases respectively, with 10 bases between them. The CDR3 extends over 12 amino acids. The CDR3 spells CASRVQGTEAFF. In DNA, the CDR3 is TGTGCCAGTAGGGTACAGGGTACTGAAGCTTTCTTT.

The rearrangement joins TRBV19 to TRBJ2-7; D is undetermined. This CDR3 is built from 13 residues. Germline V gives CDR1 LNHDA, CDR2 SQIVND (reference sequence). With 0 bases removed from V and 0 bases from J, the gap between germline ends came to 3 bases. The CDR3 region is CASSIESSYEQYF. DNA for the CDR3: TGTGCCAGTAGTATAGAAAGCTCCTACGAGCAGTACTTC. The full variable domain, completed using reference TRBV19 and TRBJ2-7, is DGGITQSPKYLFRKEGQNVTLSCEQNLNHDAMYWYRQDPGQGLRLIYYSQIVNDFQKGDIAEGYSVSREKKESFPLTVTSAQKNPTAFYLCASSIESSYEQYFGPGTRLTVT.

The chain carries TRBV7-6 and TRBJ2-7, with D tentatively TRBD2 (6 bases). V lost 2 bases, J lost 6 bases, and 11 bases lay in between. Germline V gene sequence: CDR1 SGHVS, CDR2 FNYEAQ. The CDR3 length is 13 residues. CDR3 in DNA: TGTGCCAGCAGCTTAAGTCGGGGAGGCGAGCAGTACTTC. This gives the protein CASSLSRGGEQYF.

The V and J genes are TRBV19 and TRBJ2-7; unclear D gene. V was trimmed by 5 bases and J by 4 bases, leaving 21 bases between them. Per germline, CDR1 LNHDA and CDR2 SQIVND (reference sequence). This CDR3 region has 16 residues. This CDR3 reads CASSSEKWGEGYEQYF. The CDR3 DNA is TGTGCCAGTAGTTCCGAGAAGTGGGGTGAAGGATACGAGCAGTACTTC.

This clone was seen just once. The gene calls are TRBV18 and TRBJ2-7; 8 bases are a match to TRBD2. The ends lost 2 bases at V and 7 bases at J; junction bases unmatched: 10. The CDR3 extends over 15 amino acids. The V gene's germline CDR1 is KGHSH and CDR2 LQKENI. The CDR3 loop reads CASSPWTGGPTEQYF. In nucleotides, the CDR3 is TGTGCCAGCTCACCATGGACGGGAGGGCCGACTGAGCAGTACTTC.

CDR3 nucleotide sequence: TGCGCCAGCAGCTTGGGTGGTCTTGAGAAGACCCAGTACTTC. It yields the protein CASSLGGLEKTQYF. This sequence joins TRBV5-1 and TRBJ2-5; D gene ambiguous. This CDR3 is built from 14 residues. The germline V gene has CDR1 SGHRS and CDR2 YFSETQ. V was clipped by 0 bases and J by 6 bases, with 12 bases between them.

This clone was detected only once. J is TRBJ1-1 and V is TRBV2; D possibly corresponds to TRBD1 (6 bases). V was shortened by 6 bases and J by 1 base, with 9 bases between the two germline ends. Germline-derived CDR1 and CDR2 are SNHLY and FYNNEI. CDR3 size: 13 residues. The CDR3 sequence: CASSKQGNTEAFF. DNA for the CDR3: TGTGCCAGCAGCAAACAGGGGAACACTGAAGCTTTCTTT.

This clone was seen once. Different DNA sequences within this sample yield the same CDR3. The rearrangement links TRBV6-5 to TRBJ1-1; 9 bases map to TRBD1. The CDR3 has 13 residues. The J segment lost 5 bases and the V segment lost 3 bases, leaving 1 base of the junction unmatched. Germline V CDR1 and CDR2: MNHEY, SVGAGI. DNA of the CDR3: TGTGCCAGCAGTTATGACAGGGGGACTGAAGCTTTCTTT. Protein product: CASSYDRGTEAFF.

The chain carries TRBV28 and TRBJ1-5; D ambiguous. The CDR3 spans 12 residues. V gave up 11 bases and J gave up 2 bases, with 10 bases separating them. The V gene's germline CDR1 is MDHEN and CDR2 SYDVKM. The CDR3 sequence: CALRAGNQPQHF. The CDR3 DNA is TGTGCCCTGCGGGCTGGCAATCAGCCCCAGCATTTT.

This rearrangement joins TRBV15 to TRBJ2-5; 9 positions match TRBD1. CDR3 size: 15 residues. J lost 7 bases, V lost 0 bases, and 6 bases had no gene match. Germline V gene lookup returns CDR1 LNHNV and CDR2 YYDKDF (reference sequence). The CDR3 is CATSRDRDRVVTQYF. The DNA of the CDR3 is TGTGCCACCAGCAGAGATCGGGACAGGGTGGTGACCCAGTACTTC.

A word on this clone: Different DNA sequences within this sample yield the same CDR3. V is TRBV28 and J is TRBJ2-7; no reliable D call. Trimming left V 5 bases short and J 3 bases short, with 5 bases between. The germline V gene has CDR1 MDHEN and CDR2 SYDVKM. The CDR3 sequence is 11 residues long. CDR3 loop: CASSLIYEQYF. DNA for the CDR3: TGTGCCAGCAGTCTAATCTACGAGCAGTACTTC.

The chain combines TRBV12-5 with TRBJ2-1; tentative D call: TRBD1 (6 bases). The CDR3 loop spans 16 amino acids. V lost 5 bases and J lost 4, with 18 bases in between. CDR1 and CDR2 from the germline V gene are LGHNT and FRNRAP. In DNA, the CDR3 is TGTGCTAGTGGTCGTCAGGGGTTAGAGCCGTACAATGAGCAGTTCTTC. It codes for CASGRQGLEPYNEQFF. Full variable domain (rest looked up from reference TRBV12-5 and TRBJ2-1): DARVTQTPRHKVTEMGQEVTMRCQPILGHNTVFWYRQTMMQGLELLAYFRNRAPLDDSGMPKDRFSAEMPDATLATLKIQPSEPRDSAVYFCASGRQGLEPYNEQFFGPGTRLTVL.

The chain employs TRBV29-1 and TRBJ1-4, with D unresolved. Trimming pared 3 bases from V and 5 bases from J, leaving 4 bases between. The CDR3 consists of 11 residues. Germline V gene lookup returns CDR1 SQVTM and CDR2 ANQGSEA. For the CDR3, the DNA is TGCAGCGTTGAGGGAAATGAAAAACTGTTTTTT. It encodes CSVEGNEKLFF.

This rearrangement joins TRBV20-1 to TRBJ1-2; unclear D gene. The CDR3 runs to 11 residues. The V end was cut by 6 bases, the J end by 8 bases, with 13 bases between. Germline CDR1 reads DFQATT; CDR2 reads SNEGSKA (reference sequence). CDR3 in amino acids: CSAFTLGGYTF. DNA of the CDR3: TGCAGTGCATTTACCCTCGGCGGCTACACCTTC.

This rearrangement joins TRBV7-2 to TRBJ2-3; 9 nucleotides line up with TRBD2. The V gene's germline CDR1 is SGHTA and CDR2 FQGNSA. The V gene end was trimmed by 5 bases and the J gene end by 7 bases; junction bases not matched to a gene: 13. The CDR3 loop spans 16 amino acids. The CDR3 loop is CASSAPFTSGFYTQYF. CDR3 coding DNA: TGTGCCAGCAGCGCCCCGTTTACTAGCGGGTTTTATACGCAGTATTTT.

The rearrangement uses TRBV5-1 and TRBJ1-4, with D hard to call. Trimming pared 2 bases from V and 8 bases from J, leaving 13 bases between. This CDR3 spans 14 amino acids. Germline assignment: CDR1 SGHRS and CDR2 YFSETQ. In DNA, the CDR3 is TGCGCCAGCAGCTTCCTAGGGCCAAGAGAAAAACTGTTTTTT. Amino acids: CASSFLGPREKLFF.

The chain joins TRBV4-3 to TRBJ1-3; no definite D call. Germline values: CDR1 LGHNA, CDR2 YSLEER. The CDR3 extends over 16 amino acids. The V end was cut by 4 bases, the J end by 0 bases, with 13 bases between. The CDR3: CASSLNNRPSGNTIYF. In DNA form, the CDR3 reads TGCGCCAGCAGCCTTAACAATAGGCCCTCTGGAAACACCATATATTTT.

The CDR3, as DNA: TGTGCCAGCAGCTTACAGGGAAAGAACACTGAAGCTTTCTTT. Translating it yields CASSLQGKNTEAFF. The chain carries TRBV5-6 and TRBJ1-1; maybe TRBD1 (6 bases). The CDR3 length is 14 residues. Germline-derived CDR1 and CDR2 are SGHDT and YYEEEE. V was clipped by 2 bases and J by 1 base, with 9 bases between them. The complete variable domain, with remaining parts taken from reference TRBV5-6 and TRBJ1-1, reads DAGVTQSPTHLIKTRGQQVTLRCSPKSGHDTVSWYQQALGQGPQFIFQYYEEEERQRGNFPDRFSGHQFPNYSSELNVNALLLGDSALYLCASSLQGKNTEAFFGQGTRLTVV.